This T cell receptor beta chain originates from a study of cytomegalovirus exposure and HLA in healthy donors. At sampling all donors were nominally healthy, likely with unrecorded immune exposures. The CDR3 extends over 14 amino acids. Germline V CDR1 and CDR2: SGHVS, FQNEAQ. V was clipped by 5 bases and J by 2 bases, with 13 bases between them. This PCR relied on a set of 60 Vbeta primers and 13 Jbeta primers. Assay: immunoSEQ multiplex PCR; the TCRdb copy retains only in-frame clones and omits some. The data contain some 150,000 clones, 55% to 80% of them singletons. The TCR sequence derives from a woman aged 55 to 70 in good health and CMV-seropositive. The chain couples TRBV7-8 to TRBJ2-7; D may be TRBD2 (5 bases). Material: PBMCs. The CDR3 DNA is TGTGCCAGCAGCCCGACGACCGGGGCCTACGAGCAGTACTTC. This sequence encodes CASSPTTGAYEQYF. Variable domain in full (rest from reference TRBV7-8 and TRBJ2-7): GAGVSQSPRYKVAKRGQDVALRCDPISGHVSLFWYQQALGQGPEFLTYFQNEAQLDKSGLPSDRFFAERPEGSVSTLKIQRTQQEDSAVYLCASSPTTGAYEQYFGPGTRLTVT.